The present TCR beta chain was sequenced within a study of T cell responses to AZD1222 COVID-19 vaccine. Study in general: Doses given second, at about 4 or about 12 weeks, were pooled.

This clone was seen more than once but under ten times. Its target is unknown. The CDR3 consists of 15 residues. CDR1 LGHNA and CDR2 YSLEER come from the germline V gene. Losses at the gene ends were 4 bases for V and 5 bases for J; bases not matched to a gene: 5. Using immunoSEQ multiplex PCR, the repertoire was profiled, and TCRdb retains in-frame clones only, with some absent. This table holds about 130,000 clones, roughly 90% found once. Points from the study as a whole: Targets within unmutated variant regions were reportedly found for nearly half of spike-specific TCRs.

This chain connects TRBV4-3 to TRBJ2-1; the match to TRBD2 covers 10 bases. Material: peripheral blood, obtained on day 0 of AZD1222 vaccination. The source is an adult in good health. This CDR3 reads CASSPGLAKNNEQFF. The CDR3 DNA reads TGCGCCAGCAGCCCGGGACTAGCGAAAAACAATGAGCAGTTCTTC.